The 20 T cell receptor beta chains below were found in one sample sequenced in a study of vaccination effects on CD4 cells after COVID-19 (dated by TCRdb to about 2022). These receptors' antigens are unknown. After roughly 11 days of culture, CD4+ T cells were isolated with the EasySep CD4+ T cell isolation kit. Each participant got two doses of an mRNA SARS-CoV-2 vaccine, either BNT162b2 or mRNA-1273. Library construction relied on the immunoSEQ multiplex PCR assay. TCRdb obtained this table from immuneACCESS and retained in-frame rearrangements with V and J assigned. These tables miss some clones; where compared with another copy, unresolved V genes account for less than half of the shortfall, and the remainder is unexplained. Recorded for this sample are more than 35,000 clones; more than 65% of them occurred a single time. Under 10% of the sample is held by the ten biggest clonotypes. Material: CD4+ T cells from PBMCs cultured without peptide, obtained after COVID-19 vaccination. These receptors were obtained from a human donor who received a COVID-19 vaccine.

The chain is built from TRBV11-2 and TRBJ1-1, with D maybe TRBD1 (5 bases). Trimming took off 6 bases at V and 5 bases at J, with 13 bases between the two ends. The CDR3 spans 13 residues. Germline V gives CDR1 SGHAT, CDR2 FQNNGV. CDR3 DNA: TGTGCCAGCAGTGATACAGGTGGGACTGAAGCTTTCTTT. Encoded protein: CASSDTGGTEAFF.

The V and J genes are TRBV7-2 and TRBJ1-6, with 7 bases aligning to TRBD1. The trim removed 8 bases at V and 6 bases at J, leaving 13 bases unmatched. Germline CDR1 and CDR2: SGHTA and FQGNSA. The CDR3 contains 16 residues. The CDR3 region is CASVGNDREANSPLHF. CDR3 coding DNA: TGTGCCAGCGTGGGAAACGACAGGGAAGCTAATTCACCCCTCCACTTT.

The gene calls are TRBV19 and TRBJ1-6; 8 bases map to TRBD1. CDR1 is LNHDA and CDR2 is SQIVND in the germline V gene (reference sequence). CDR3 length equals 14 residues. V shed 7 bases and J 10 bases; nucleotides not matched to a gene: 9. CDR3 DNA sequence: TGTGCCAGTACTCAGGGGGCGGGGTACTCACCCCTCCACTTT. Residues: CASTQGAGYSPLHF.

The gene calls are TRBV9 and TRBJ2-3, with a possible D match to TRBD1 (6 bases). The germline CDR1 and CDR2 sequences are SGDLS and YYNGEE. This CDR3 contains 13 residues. With 0 bases removed from V and 4 bases from J, the gap between germline ends came to 6 bases. The CDR3 DNA reads as TGTGCCAGCAGCGTAGGACAGGCAGATACGCAGTATTTT. Its protein product is CASSVGQADTQYF.

The chain links TRBV6-5 to TRBJ1-3; possibly TRBD1 for D (5 bases). Trimming left V 0 bases short and J 2 bases short, with 11 bases between. The CDR3 runs to 16 residues. Germline assignment: CDR1 MNHEY and CDR2 SVGAGI. CDR3 DNA sequence: TGTGCCAGCAGTTACTCACAGGCCGGGACTGGAAACACCATATATTTT. It specifies CASSYSQAGTGNTIYF.

CDR3 region: CASSYSLTGQGNGYTF. As DNA, the CDR3 is TGTGCCAGCAGCTATAGCCTAACGGGACAGGGGAATGGCTACACCTTC. The chain links TRBV7-2 to TRBJ1-2; 10 bases fit TRBD1. With 4 bases clipped from V and 6 bases from J, the junction kept 11 bases outside the gene matches. The V gene's germline CDR1 is SGHTA and CDR2 FQGNSA. The CDR3 contains 16 residues.

The V gene is TRBV6-5, the J gene TRBJ2-7; TRBD1 agrees at 9 bases. The germline CDR1 and CDR2 sequences are MNHEY and SVGAGI. V trimming: 7 bases; J trimming: 4 bases; junction bases outside the gene matches: 5. The CDR3 has 13 amino acids. The CDR3 loop is CASNPGQGYEQYF. CDR3 nucleotides: TGTGCCAGCAACCCGGGACAGGGATACGAGCAGTACTTC.

This clone was observed a handful of times. This chain joins TRBV5-4 and TRBJ1-6; possibly TRBD1 for D (5 bases). Trimming took off 0 bases at V and 4 bases at J, with 8 bases between the two ends. The CDR3 covers 15 residues. CDR1 SGHNT and CDR2 YYREEE come from the germline V gene (reference sequence). The CDR3: CASSLEAGYNSPLHF. CDR3 coding DNA: TGTGCCAGCAGCTTGGAGGCAGGGTATAATTCACCCCTCCACTTT.

This sequence joins TRBV11-3 and TRBJ2-5, with 8 bases aligning to TRBD1. CDR1 and CDR2 from the germline V gene are SGHNT and YENEEA. V was pared by 3 bases and J by 3 bases, with 9 bases of the junction left unmatched. The CDR3 runs to 16 residues. This CDR3 reads CASSFRGPRSEETQYF. Written as DNA, the CDR3 is TGTGCCAGCAGCTTCAGGGGGCCGAGAAGTGAAGAGACCCAGTACTTC.

The rearrangement joins TRBV5-4 to TRBJ2-2; the match to TRBD2 covers 8 bases. V trimming: 4 bases; J trimming: 7 bases; junction bases outside the gene matches: 12. Germline V gene data show CDR1 as SGHNT and CDR2 as YYREEE (reference sequence). This CDR3 contains 16 residues. CDR3 region: CASSRPGAGGDGELFF. Written as DNA, the CDR3 is TGTGCCAGCAGCCGCCCGGGGGCGGGGGGAGACGGGGAGCTGTTTTTT. Based on the CDR3 plus reference TRBV5-4 and TRBJ2-2, the full variable domain is ETGVTQSPTHLIKTRGQQVTLRCSSQSGHNTVSWYQQALGQGPQFIFQYYREEENGRGNFPPRFSGLQFPNYSSELNVNALELDDSALYLCASSRPGAGGDGELFFGEGSRLTVL.

The chain uses TRBV4-1 and TRBJ1-1; D is unclear. The germline gives CDR1 MGHRA, CDR2 YSYEKL. The CDR3 has 13 amino acids. V was shortened by 0 bases and J by 4 bases, with 6 bases between the two germline ends. The CDR3 nucleotides read TGCGCCAGCAGCCAAGAAAGGTCCACTGAAGCTTTCTTT. This encodes CASSQERSTEAFF.

This CDR3 is CASSDSAGGYNEQFF. DNA of the CDR3: TGTGCCAGCAGTGACTCAGCGGGGGGGTACAATGAGCAGTTCTTC. V usage is TRBV6-4 and J usage is TRBJ2-1; 10 nucleotides match TRBD2. Germline CDR1 and CDR2: MRHNA and SNTAGT. The CDR3 consists of 15 residues. The V and J ends lost 0 bases and 4 bases, in that order; junction bases with no gene match: 0.

The chain carries TRBV5-5 and TRBJ2-3, with TRBD1 matching 7 bases. The CDR3 length is 14 residues. V was clipped by 10 bases and J by 4 bases; unmatched bases: 12. CDR1 is SGHKS and CDR2 is YYEKEE in the germline V gene (reference sequence). The CDR3 here is CASDRRGIADTQYF. For the CDR3, the DNA is TGTGCCTCCGACCGCAGGGGGATCGCAGATACGCAGTATTTT.

Here the CDR3 reads CASSYRDTGELFF. CDR3 DNA sequence: TGTGCCAGCAGTTACAGGGACACCGGGGAGCTGTTTTTT. The chain recombines TRBV6-2 or TRBV6-3 with TRBJ2-2; D gene ambiguous. V was shortened by 2 bases and J by 3 bases, with 4 bases between the two germline ends. Per germline, CDR1 MNHEY and CDR2 SVGEGT. This CDR3 contains 13 residues.

CDR3 amino acids: CASSNAGWRTNYGYTF. CDR3 DNA: TGTGCCAGCAGCAACGCGGGGTGGAGGACTAACTATGGCTACACCTTC. The chain recombines TRBV6-2 or TRBV6-3 with TRBJ1-2; D not certain. Trimming shortened V by 6 bases and J by 0 bases, and 17 bases separated the two germline ends. The CDR3 totals 16 residues. Germline-derived CDR1 and CDR2 are MNHEY and SVGEGT.

As DNA, the CDR3 is TGTGCCTGGAGTGGGGAGGGTGATCAGCCCCAGCATTTT. Its translation: CAWSGEGDQPQHF. The chain links TRBV30 to TRBJ1-5; D call uncertain. V was trimmed by 1 base and J by 5 bases, leaving 9 bases between them. This CDR3 region has 13 residues. Germline CDR1 and CDR2: GTSNPN and SVGIG (reference sequence).

This rearrangement joins TRBV25-1 to TRBJ1-6, with 8 bases identical to TRBD1. The V and J ends lost 4 bases and 8 bases, in that order; junction bases with no gene match: 13. CDR1 is MGHDK, CDR2 SYGVNS, per germline. CDR3 length: 17 amino acids. CDR3 nucleotide sequence: TGTGCCAGCAGTGCAATTCGGACAGGGCGGCAGGATTCACCCCTCCACTTT. Amino acid sequence: CASSAIRTGRQDSPLHF.

This clone was picked up one time. DNA of the CDR3: TGTGCCAGCAAGAACAGGGATCAATCTGGAAACACCATATATTTT. Its translation: CASKNRDQSGNTIYF. The chain joins TRBV27 to TRBJ1-3; perhaps TRBD1 as D (6 bases). CDR1 MNHEY and CDR2 SMNVEV come from the germline V gene (reference sequence). V was shortened by 7 bases and J by 1 base, with 14 bases between the two germline ends. The CDR3 sequence is 15 residues long.

The rearrangement uses TRBV2 and TRBJ2-7, with TRBD1 identical over 8 bases. V was pared by 8 bases and J by 4 bases, with 10 bases of the junction left unmatched. Germline values: CDR1 SNHLY, CDR2 FYNNEI. The CDR3 sequence is 14 residues long. The CDR3 here is CASGTGQDLYEQYF. The CDR3 DNA reads as TGTGCCAGCGGTACGGGACAGGACCTTTACGAGCAGTACTTC.

The chain combines TRBV10-1 with TRBJ1-5; D not certain. Per the germline V gene, CDR1 is WNHNN and CDR2 is SYGVQD (reference sequence). The CDR3 contains 15 residues. The ends were cut back, 0 bases at V and 6 bases at J, with 12 bases in the middle. The chain's CDR3 is CASSESAGNRQPQHF. The CDR3, as DNA: TGCGCCAGCAGTGAGTCGGCGGGAAACCGTCAGCCCCAGCATTTT.